This T cell receptor beta chain was identified in a study of cytomegalovirus exposure and HLA in healthy donors. Points from the study as a whole: Confirmation was obtained in vitro that a few CMV-associated chains are specific for CMV antigens. Reportedly, cytomegalovirus status was diagnosed with high sensitivity and specificity. Investigators reported fewer than 200 TCR beta chains as tied to cytomegalovirus.

Turning to this clone: Its antigen is currently unknown.

The donors were in the roughly 120-subject validation cohort; that cohort was separate from the roughly 730-subject first cohort. The CDR3 is 13 residues long. The germline V gene encodes CDR1 MNHEY and CDR2 SMNVEV (reference sequence). V shed 3 bases and J 5 bases; nucleotides not matched to a gene: 2. The assay was immunoSEQ multiplex PCR, and TCRdb's table has in-frame clones only and misses some. The sample comprises tens of thousands of clones, around 90% of which are singletons, and about 4.1% rests with the top ten. This chain connects TRBV27 to TRBJ2-7, with 9 bases that match TRBD1. This receptor was identified in a woman between 18 and 29 years old in good health and CMV-seropositive. Sequencing input: PBMCs. CDR3 sequence (DNA): TGTGCCAGCAGTTTGTGGGACAGGGACGAGCAGTACTTC. Residues: CASSLWDRDEQYF.